These T cell receptor beta chains were read from a single sample in a study of cytomegalovirus exposure and HLA in healthy donors. The table came from immunoSEQ multiplex PCR; TCRdb's copy has only in-frame clones and leaves some out. The table lists some 130,000 clones, 70% to 85% of them singletons. Sequencing used PBMCs. The receptors were sampled from a man aged 25-40 years in good health and CMV-seropositive. Each CDR3 is given with its conserved first and last residue. The order of the fields is V gene, J gene, D gene, clone size, CDR3 DNA, CDR3 protein. A D gene is named only where the DNA matches it firmly. Part of the rows lack a size; the others show once, few, many or a class for expanded clones.

v_gene: TRBV5-1
j_gene: TRBJ2-3
d_gene: TRBD2
abundance: -
CDR3nt: TGCGCCAGCAGCTCCGCTAGCGGGGGTCTTGATACGCAGTATTTT
CDR3aa: CASSSASGGLDTQYF

v_gene: TRBV6-5
j_gene: TRBJ2-7
d_gene: TRBD2
abundance: -
CDR3nt: TGTGCCAGCAGTTACTCGACAGCGGGACCCTCCTACGAGCAGTACTTC
CDR3aa: CASSYSTAGPSYEQYF

v_gene: TRBV6-1
j_gene: TRBJ2-3
d_gene: -
abundance: -
CDR3nt: TGTGCCAGGGCCGGGGATAACACAGATACGCAGTATTTT
CDR3aa: CARAGDNTDTQYF

v_gene: TRBV30
j_gene: TRBJ2-7
d_gene: -
abundance: -
CDR3nt: TGTGCCTGGACAGGGCCCTCCTACGAGCAGTACTTC
CDR3aa: CAWTGPSYEQYF

v_gene: TRBV9
j_gene: TRBJ2-3
d_gene: -
abundance: -
CDR3nt: TGTGCCAGCAGCGTCCTGGGCGGGGGCACAGATACGCAGTATTTT
CDR3aa: CASSVLGGGTDTQYF

v_gene: TRBV27
j_gene: TRBJ2-2
d_gene: TRBD2
abundance: -
CDR3nt: TGTGCCAGCAGTTTGCGGGGGGCTAACACCGGGGAGCTGTTTTTT
CDR3aa: CASSLRGANTGELFF

v_gene: TRBV4-3
j_gene: TRBJ2-3
d_gene: -
abundance: -
CDR3nt: TGCGCCAGCAGCCAAGACCGGGACTTCACGCAGTATTTT
CDR3aa: CASSQDRDFTQYF

v_gene: TRBV15
j_gene: TRBJ1-2
d_gene: -
abundance: -
CDR3nt: TGTGCCACCAGCACGGCTAACTATGGCTACACCTTC
CDR3aa: CATSTANYGYTF

v_gene: TRBV7-3
j_gene: TRBJ2-7
d_gene: TRBD2
abundance: few
CDR3nt: TGTGCCAGCAGCTTAGCGGGAGGGGAGGCCTACGAGCAGTACTTC
CDR3aa: CASSLAGGEAYEQYF

v_gene: TRBV5-1
j_gene: TRBJ1-1
d_gene: TRBD1
abundance: -
CDR3nt: TGCGCCAGCAGCTTGAGCGACAGGGTGAACACTGAAGCTTTCTTT
CDR3aa: CASSLSDRVNTEAFF

v_gene: TRBV5-1
j_gene: TRBJ1-3
d_gene: -
abundance: few
CDR3nt: TGCGCCAGCAGCCAACTCGGAAACACCATATATTTT
CDR3aa: CASSQLGNTIYF

v_gene: TRBV25-1
j_gene: TRBJ2-5
d_gene: -
abundance: -
CDR3nt: TGTGCCAGCAGTCCCACAGGGATTCAGGAGACCCAGTACTTC
CDR3aa: CASSPTGIQETQYF

v_gene: TRBV11-2
j_gene: TRBJ1-1
d_gene: -
abundance: -
CDR3nt: TGTGCCAGCAGCTCTGGGGGCGGGGGGCTGAACACTGAAGCTTTCTTT
CDR3aa: CASSSGGGGLNTEAFF

v_gene: TRBV7-7
j_gene: TRBJ1-1
d_gene: -
abundance: -
CDR3nt: TGTGCCAGCAGTTCGACAGTGAACACTGAAGCTTTCTTT
CDR3aa: CASSSTVNTEAFF

v_gene: TRBV2
j_gene: TRBJ2-7
d_gene: -
abundance: -
CDR3nt: TGTGCCAGCAGTGAGGTTTTAGCCTACGAGCAGTACTTC
CDR3aa: CASSEVLAYEQYF

v_gene: TRBV27
j_gene: TRBJ2-7
d_gene: TRBD2
abundance: few
CDR3nt: TGTGCCAGCAGTTCCCCGACTAGCCTCGGGGATTACGAGCAGTACTTC
CDR3aa: CASSSPTSLGDYEQYF

v_gene: TRBV9
j_gene: TRBJ1-1
d_gene: -
abundance: -
CDR3nt: TGTGCCAGCAGCGCCCAGAGGGAGAGAATTACTGAAGCTTTCTTT
CDR3aa: CASSAQRERITEAFF

v_gene: TRBV7-2
j_gene: TRBJ2-6
d_gene: TRBD2
abundance: -
CDR3nt: TGTGCCAGCAGCTTACGACTAGCGGGGGGCATTGGGGCCAACGTCCTGACTTTC
CDR3aa: CASSLRLAGGIGANVLTF

v_gene: TRBV18
j_gene: TRBJ1-2
d_gene: -
abundance: -
CDR3nt: TGTGCCAGCTCACCACAACAGGGTCATTCTAACTATGGCTACACCTTC
CDR3aa: CASSPQQGHSNYGYTF

v_gene: TRBV2
j_gene: TRBJ1-5
d_gene: -
abundance: -
CDR3nt: TGTGCCAGCAGCCCCGGGGACAATCAGCCCCAGCATTTT
CDR3aa: CASSPGDNQPQHF

v_gene: TRBV7-2
j_gene: TRBJ2-7
d_gene: TRBD2
abundance: once
CDR3nt: TGTGCCAGCAGCTTAGGCGGGAGTGGTTACGAGCAGTACTTC
CDR3aa: CASSLGGSGYEQYF

v_gene: TRBV6-5
j_gene: TRBJ2-2
d_gene: -
abundance: once
CDR3nt: TGTGCCAGCAGTTATGCCACCCCGGGCACCGGGGAGCTGTTTTTT
CDR3aa: CASSYATPGTGELFF

v_gene: TRBV5-4
j_gene: TRBJ1-1
d_gene: TRBD1
abundance: -
CDR3nt: TGTGCCAGCAGCCCGCCTGGACAGGGAAGGGGGACTGAAGCTTTCTTT
CDR3aa: CASSPPGQGRGTEAFF

v_gene: TRBV4-2
j_gene: TRBJ1-1
d_gene: -
abundance: few
CDR3nt: TGTGCCAGCAGCCGAGAACAGGGAGGGGACACTGAAGCTTTCTTT
CDR3aa: CASSREQGGDTEAFF

v_gene: TRBV29-1
j_gene: TRBJ2-5
d_gene: -
abundance: -
CDR3nt: TGCAGCGTTGAAGTGGAGTCCACACCGGAGACCCAGTACTTC
CDR3aa: CSVEVESTPETQYF

v_gene: TRBV6-1
j_gene: TRBJ2-7
d_gene: -
abundance: -
CDR3nt: TGTGCCAGCGGGGAGAGCACCTACGAGCAGTACTTC
CDR3aa: CASGESTYEQYF

v_gene: TRBV7-6
j_gene: TRBJ2-1
d_gene: TRBD2
abundance: -
CDR3nt: TGTGCCAGCAGCTCCGCGGGAGACAATGAGCAGTTCTTC
CDR3aa: CASSSAGDNEQFF

v_gene: TRBV7-2
j_gene: TRBJ1-1
d_gene: TRBD1
abundance: -
CDR3nt: TGTGCCAGCAGCCTACAGGGGGGGAACACTGAAGCTTTCTTT
CDR3aa: CASSLQGGNTEAFF

v_gene: TRBV10-3
j_gene: TRBJ1-1
d_gene: -
abundance: -
CDR3nt: TGTGCCATCAGACCCAAAGATCGCATTACGGGTGAAGCTTTCTTT
CDR3aa: CAIRPKDRITGEAFF

v_gene: TRBV29-1
j_gene: TRBJ1-2
d_gene: -
abundance: -
CDR3nt: TGCAGCACTCGGCGGGGAACCCATGGCTACACCTTC
CDR3aa: CSTRRGTHGYTF

v_gene: TRBV5-1
j_gene: TRBJ1-4
d_gene: TRBD1
abundance: -
CDR3nt: TGCGCCAGCAGCCCAGGGGGCGAGGGTAAAAAACTGTTTTTT
CDR3aa: CASSPGGEGKKLFF

v_gene: TRBV29-1
j_gene: TRBJ1-1
d_gene: -
abundance: -
CDR3nt: TGCAGCGTCAAACCGGGGACACTGAACACTGAAGCTTTCTTT
CDR3aa: CSVKPGTLNTEAFF

v_gene: TRBV5-1
j_gene: TRBJ2-1
d_gene: TRBD1
abundance: -
CDR3nt: TGCGCCAGCAGCTTGAAACAGGGGGCTGGCGGGACTCACAATGAGCAGTTCTTC
CDR3aa: CASSLKQGAGGTHNEQFF

v_gene: TRBV4-1
j_gene: TRBJ2-1
d_gene: TRBD2
abundance: once
CDR3nt: TGCGCCAGCAGCCAAGTTCTAGCGGGTTACAATGAGCAGTTCTTC
CDR3aa: CASSQVLAGYNEQFF

v_gene: TRBV5-6
j_gene: TRBJ2-3
d_gene: -
abundance: -
CDR3nt: TGTGCCAGCAGCTTGGAATTATGGGGCCCAGATACGCAGTATTTT
CDR3aa: CASSLELWGPDTQYF

v_gene: TRBV27
j_gene: TRBJ2-4
d_gene: TRBD1
abundance: once
CDR3nt: TGTGCCAGCAGCGGGACAGGGATAGCCAAAAACATTCAGTACTTC
CDR3aa: CASSGTGIAKNIQYF

v_gene: TRBV7-6
j_gene: TRBJ2-7
d_gene: -
abundance: -
CDR3nt: TGTGCCAGCGGACCGAACAGGGACGAGCAGTACTTC
CDR3aa: CASGPNRDEQYF

v_gene: TRBV5-6
j_gene: TRBJ2-1
d_gene: TRBD2
abundance: -
CDR3nt: TGTGCCAGCAGCGTACGGACTAGCGGGAGGGCCGGGAATGAGCAGTTCTTC
CDR3aa: CASSVRTSGRAGNEQFF

v_gene: TRBV7-2
j_gene: TRBJ2-3
d_gene: TRBD2
abundance: -
CDR3nt: TGTGCCAGCAGCTTAAACCCGCGGGGGGGCCAAGCAGATACGCAGTATTTT
CDR3aa: CASSLNPRGGQADTQYF

v_gene: TRBV4-3
j_gene: TRBJ1-5
d_gene: -
abundance: -
CDR3nt: TGCGCCAGCAGCCAAGATCGGAGGGAGGGTCAGCCCCAGCATTTT
CDR3aa: CASSQDRREGQPQHF

v_gene: TRBV5-6
j_gene: TRBJ2-3
d_gene: TRBD2
abundance: -
CDR3nt: TGTGCCAGCAGCCGCGCGGGGGTGCCAGATACGCAGTATTTT
CDR3aa: CASSRAGVPDTQYF

v_gene: TRBV6-1
j_gene: TRBJ2-5
d_gene: TRBD2
abundance: -
CDR3nt: TGTGCCAGCAGTGGGGGACTAGCGGGAGGGGAGACCCAGTACTTC
CDR3aa: CASSGGLAGGETQYF

v_gene: TRBV5-1
j_gene: TRBJ1-2
d_gene: -
abundance: -
CDR3nt: TGCGCCAGCACCCCAACGGTGGGGGCGGGTGGCTATGGCTACACCTTC
CDR3aa: CASTPTVGAGGYGYTF

v_gene: TRBV27
j_gene: TRBJ1-5
d_gene: -
abundance: -
CDR3nt: TGTGCCAGCAGTTCGCGGACAGATGGCAATCAGCCCCAGCATTTT
CDR3aa: CASSSRTDGNQPQHF

v_gene: TRBV5-6
j_gene: TRBJ2-1
d_gene: TRBD1
abundance: -
CDR3nt: TGTGCCAGCAGCTTGAGGCAGGGGGACTACAATGAGCAGTTCTTC
CDR3aa: CASSLRQGDYNEQFF

v_gene: TRBV29-1
j_gene: TRBJ2-1
d_gene: TRBD1
abundance: -
CDR3nt: TGCAGCGCAACCTTAGACAGGGACAATGAGCAGTTCTTC
CDR3aa: CSATLDRDNEQFF

v_gene: TRBV6-5
j_gene: TRBJ2-7
d_gene: TRBD2
abundance: -
CDR3nt: TGTGCCACTTTCAGCGGGGGGGGCTACGAGCAGTACTTC
CDR3aa: CATFSGGGYEQYF

v_gene: TRBV7-2
j_gene: TRBJ2-2
d_gene: -
abundance: once
CDR3nt: TGTGCCAGCAGCTTATCGGGACAGAACACCGGGGAGCTGTTTTTT
CDR3aa: CASSLSGQNTGELFF

v_gene: TRBV15
j_gene: TRBJ1-5
d_gene: -
abundance: -
CDR3nt: TGTGCCACCAGCAGAGATAGGACAGCTAATCAGCCCCAGCATTTT
CDR3aa: CATSRDRTANQPQHF

v_gene: TRBV7-3
j_gene: TRBJ1-2
d_gene: TRBD1
abundance: few
CDR3nt: TGTGCCAGCAGCTTAACGGCGGGACAGAACTATGGCTACACCTTC
CDR3aa: CASSLTAGQNYGYTF

v_gene: TRBV18
j_gene: TRBJ1-1
d_gene: -
abundance: -
CDR3nt: TGTGCCAGCTCACCTACAGGGATTGAAGCTTTCTTT
CDR3aa: CASSPTGIEAFF

v_gene: TRBV5-1
j_gene: TRBJ2-1
d_gene: -
abundance: -
CDR3nt: TGCGCCAGCAGCTTGAAGCTATCCTACAATGAGCAGTTCTTC
CDR3aa: CASSLKLSYNEQFF

v_gene: TRBV7-3
j_gene: TRBJ2-2
d_gene: -
abundance: -
CDR3nt: TGTGCCAGCAGCCCTCCGGGTAGCGTAGGCACCGGGGAGCTGTTTTTT
CDR3aa: CASSPPGSVGTGELFF

v_gene: TRBV2
j_gene: TRBJ2-3
d_gene: TRBD2
abundance: -
CDR3nt: TGTGCCAGCAGTGCACTACTAGCGGGGGGAGATACGCAGTATTTT
CDR3aa: CASSALLAGGDTQYF

v_gene: TRBV5-1
j_gene: TRBJ2-5
d_gene: -
abundance: -
CDR3nt: TGCGCCAGCAGCTTGGCCCCGGGACAACGTACGGGAGAGACCCAGTACTTC
CDR3aa: CASSLAPGQRTGETQYF

v_gene: TRBV30
j_gene: TRBJ2-1
d_gene: TRBD1
abundance: -
CDR3nt: TGTGCCTGGAGCCCCGCGACAGGGCGATTGGTCTTC
CDR3aa: CAWSPATGRLVF

v_gene: TRBV5-1
j_gene: TRBJ2-7
d_gene: -
abundance: -
CDR3nt: TGCGCCAGCAGCTTGGACAGGGGGGGTCCCGAGCAGTACTTC
CDR3aa: CASSLDRGGPEQYF

v_gene: TRBV6-9
j_gene: TRBJ1-1
d_gene: TRBD1
abundance: -
CDR3nt: TGTGCCAGCAGTTATTCGGAGGGGGCCACTGGTACTGAAGCTTTCTTT
CDR3aa: CASSYSEGATGTEAFF

v_gene: TRBV6-5
j_gene: TRBJ1-2
d_gene: TRBD1
abundance: -
CDR3nt: TGTGCCAGCAGTCCTGGACAGGGGGCGAGAGGCTACACCTTC
CDR3aa: CASSPGQGARGYTF